This is a list of T cell receptor beta chains from one sample in a study of T cell repertoires in cytomegalovirus infection. Their antigens are not known. TCRdb ran MiXCR on the reads and lists one entry per CDR3 protein. The repertoire holds roughly 730,000 distinct CDR3 sequences, with roughly 36% as singletons. Source: cultured PBMCs, taken from culture after CMV antigen stimulation. The receptor set was obtained from a human donor in good health (CMV status not recorded). Some clones in this sample may be carry-over from other donors' samples. The CDR3 runs from the conserved cysteine through the conserved F or W. Each record gives: clone size, J gene, D gene, V gene, CDR3 protein, CDR3 DNA. A D gene is named only where the DNA matches it firmly. Not all rows give a size; the values are once, few, many and, for expanded clones, a class.

NA,TRBJ1-5,TRBD1,TRBV2,CASTGQGGSNQPQHF,TGTGCCAGCACCGGACAGGGAGGCAGCAATCAGCCCCAGCATTTT
few,TRBJ2-7,NA,TRBV7-8,CASSSGLGIEQYF,TGTGCCAGCAGCTCCGGACTGGGGATTGAGCAGTACTTC
few,TRBJ1-3,TRBD1,TRBV7-6,CASSLLLTGPYSGNTIYF,TGTGCCAGCAGCTTACTCTTGACAGGGCCCTACTCTGGAAACACCATATATTTT
few,TRBJ1-1,NA,TRBV7-8,CASSLYALNTEAFF,TGTGCCAGCAGCTTATACGCGTTGAACACTGAAGCTTTCTTT
NA,TRBJ2-1,TRBD2,TRBV20-1,CSAYGTSGYNEQFF,TGCAGTGCGTACGGGACTAGCGGATACAATGAGCAGTTCTTC
NA,TRBJ2-1,TRBD2,TRBV6-2/TRBV6-3,CASLPGGGENEQFF,TGTGCCAGCCTACCGGGGGGAGGGGAAAATGAGCAGTTCTTC
few,TRBJ1-3,TRBD1,TRBV7-2,CASSPRTGPVSGNTIYF,TGTGCCAGCAGCCCGAGGACAGGGCCTGTCTCTGGAAACACCATATATTTT
few,TRBJ2-1,TRBD2,TRBV6-2/TRBV6-3,CASSSPGLGQYEQFF,TGTGCCAGCAGTTCTCCGGGACTAGGTCAATATGAGCAGTTCTTC
NA,TRBJ2-7,NA,TRBV6-6,CASSYPFVAYEQYF,TGTGCCAGCAGTTACCCCTTTGTCGCCTACGAGCAGTACTTC
NA,TRBJ2-5,NA,TRBV4-1,CASSQDRVGRGETQYF,TGCGCCAGCAGCCAAGATCGAGTAGGCCGGGGGGAGACCCAGTACTTC
NA,TRBJ1-2,TRBD1,TRBV20-1,CSARDRTGANYGYTF,TGCAGTGCTAGAGACCGGACAGGGGCTAACTATGGCTACACCTTC
few,TRBJ2-3,NA,TRBV7-2,CASSTPERDTQYF,TGTGCCAGCAGCACCCCGGAGCGAGATACGCAGTATTTT
many,TRBJ1-6,NA,TRBV7-6,CASSQPEGSLHF,TGTGCCAGCAGCCAACCGGAGGGGTCCCTCCACTTT
NA,TRBJ2-7,TRBD1,TRBV5-1,CASHRGPTYEQYF,TGCGCCAGCCACAGGGGCCCCACCTACGAGCAGTACTTC
few,TRBJ2-7,NA,TRBV6-1,CASSRVPLDVLGGYEQYF,TGTGCCAGCAGTCGAGTTCCCCTAGATGTGTTGGGGGGCTACGAGCAGTACTTC
NA,TRBJ2-7,NA,TRBV27,CASSFGVKYEQYF,TGTGCCAGCAGTTTCGGGGTCAAGTACGAGCAGTACTTC
once,TRBJ2-5,NA,TRBV6-4,CASKSGQKGETQYF,TGTGCCAGCAAATCCGGCCAGAAAGGGGAGACCCAGTACTTC
NA,TRBJ2-1,TRBD2,TRBV6-2/TRBV6-3,CASSGRREGLYEQFF,TGTGCCAGCAGTGGTCGGCGGGAGGGACTCTATGAGCAGTTCTTC
many,TRBJ2-1,NA,TRBV7-2,CASSLPSGLYEQFF,TGTGCCAGCAGCTTACCTAGTGGGCTATATGAGCAGTTCTTC
NA,TRBJ2-3,TRBD2,TRBV6-1,CAISRGGHQSTDTQYF,TGTGCCATCTCCCGGGGAGGGCATCAGAGCACAGATACGCAGTATTTT
many,TRBJ1-5,NA,TRBV12-3/TRBV12-4,CASGRHQPQHF,TGTGCGTCAGGGCGTCATCAGCCCCAGCATTTT
NA,TRBJ2-3,NA,TRBV20-1,CSAPEGGADLTDTQYF,TGCAGTGCGCCCGAGGGGGGGGCGGATCTCACAGATACGCAGTATTTT
NA,TRBJ2-3,TRBD2,TRBV4-1,CASSQGLAGVSSTDTQYF,TGCGCCAGCAGCCAAGGACTAGCGGGTGTGAGCAGCACAGATACGCAGTATTTT
NA,TRBJ2-3,TRBD1,TRBV6-2/TRBV6-3,CASSKGQGNSDTQYF,TGTGCCAGCAGCAAGGGACAGGGTAATTCTGATACGCAGTATTTT
many,TRBJ1-5,NA,TRBV7-2,CASSPTGAQNQPQHF,TGTGCCAGCAGCCCCACCGGGGCCCAAAATCAGCCCCAGCATTTT
NA,TRBJ2-5,NA,TRBV11-3,CASSLDGQSGETQYF,TGTGCCAGCAGCTTAGACGGACAGTCCGGGGAGACCCAGTACTTC
many,TRBJ2-7,TRBD2,TRBV6-2/TRBV6-3,CASSPPLGLADPYEQYF,TGTGCCAGCAGCCCCCCCCTGGGACTAGCTGACCCCTACGAGCAGTACTTC
NA,TRBJ1-3,NA,TRBV12-3/TRBV12-4,CASSLGPYSSSGNTIYF,TGTGCCAGCAGTTTAGGACCCTATTCAAGCTCTGGAAACACCATATATTTT
few,TRBJ2-1,TRBD2,TRBV7-2,CASSAQRGQFF,TGTGCCAGCAGCGCCCAGCGGGGGCAGTTCTTC
NA,TRBJ1-4,NA,TRBV12-3/TRBV12-4,CASSQQGSNEKLFF,TGTGCCAGCAGCCAACAGGGATCTAATGAAAAACTGTTTTTT
few,TRBJ2-3,NA,TRBV6-2/TRBV6-3,CASSYQGDTQYF,TGTGCCAGCAGTTACCAAGGGGATACGCAGTATTTT
few,TRBJ2-2,NA,TRBV7-8,CASSFMRRASEDGELFF,TGTGCCAGCAGCTTTATGAGGCGGGCATCCGAAGACGGGGAGCTGTTTTTT
NA,TRBJ2-3,TRBD2,TRBV7-2,CASSYHGLAASTDTQYF,TGTGCCAGCAGCTATCACGGTCTAGCGGCTAGCACAGATACGCAGTATTTT
few,TRBJ1-3,NA,TRBV12-3/TRBV12-4,CASSFRAGSGNTIYF,TGTGCCAGCAGTTTCCGCGCGGGGAGTGGAAACACCATATATTTT
few,TRBJ2-7,TRBD1,TRBV27,CASRPRGQFYEQYF,TGTGCCAGCAGACCCCGGGGACAGTTCTACGAGCAGTACTTC
many,TRBJ2-7,NA,TRBV12-3/TRBV12-4,CASSPDGSYEQYF,TGTGCCAGCAGTCCGGACGGGTCCTACGAGCAGTACTTC
few,TRBJ1-5,NA,TRBV6-1,CASSVNRDQPQHF,TGTGCCAGCAGTGTAAACAGAGATCAGCCCCAGCATTTT
few,TRBJ2-1,TRBD2,TRBV7-8,CASSRSSFLVGTSGKGEQFF,TGTGCCAGCAGCCGATCGAGTTTCTTGGTCGGGACTAGCGGGAAAGGTGAGCAGTTCTTC
few,TRBJ2-5,NA,TRBV7-2,CASRAVVGETQYF,TGTGCCAGCAGGGCAGTGGTGGGAGAGACCCAGTACTTC
NA,TRBJ2-1,TRBD1,TRBV2,CASGSAGQGLEQFF,TGTGCCAGCGGGTCAGCCGGACAGGGTCTGGAGCAGTTCTTC
few,TRBJ2-7,NA,TRBV7-9,CASSRQVNSYEQYF,TGTGCCAGCAGCAGACAGGTTAATTCCTACGAGCAGTACTTC